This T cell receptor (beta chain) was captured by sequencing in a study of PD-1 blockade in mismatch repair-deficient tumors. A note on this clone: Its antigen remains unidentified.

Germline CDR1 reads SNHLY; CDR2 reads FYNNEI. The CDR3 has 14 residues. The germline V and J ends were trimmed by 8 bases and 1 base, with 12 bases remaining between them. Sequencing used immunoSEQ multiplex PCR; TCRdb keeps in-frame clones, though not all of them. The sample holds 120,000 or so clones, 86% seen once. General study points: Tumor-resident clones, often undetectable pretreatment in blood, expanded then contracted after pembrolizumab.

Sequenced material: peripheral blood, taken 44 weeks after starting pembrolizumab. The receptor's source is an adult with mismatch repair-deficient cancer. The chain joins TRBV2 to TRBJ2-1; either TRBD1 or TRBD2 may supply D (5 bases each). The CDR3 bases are TGTGCCAGCCTGGGACCATCTTCCTACAATGAGCAGTTCTTC. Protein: CASLGPSSYNEQFF.